These T cell receptor beta chains were read from a single sample in a study of type 1 regulatory T cells. For these TCRs, the target antigens are not known. TCRdb redid the calling of the reads with MiXCR, one entry per CDR3 protein. The top ten clones hold roughly 8.3% of a sample with about 69,000 distinct CDR3 sequences, around 21% of them seen once. The sequencing sample was made of cultured type 1 regulatory T (Tr1) cells, either the whole culture or a sorted fraction (not recorded which). The receptors shown here come from a human donor in good health. Each CDR3 is given with its conserved first and last residue. The order of the fields is D gene, clone size, V gene, J gene, CDR3 DNA, CDR3 protein. D genes are given only for firm matches. Some rows mark clone size as missing; the rest say once, few, many or name a class of expanded clone.

.,few,TRBV30,TRBJ2-3,TGTGCCTGGGGCGTCGGGTCAACTCCGGGTACGCAGTATTTT,CAWGVGSTPGTQYF
TRBD1,few,TRBV6-8,TRBJ2-2,TGTGCCCGTCGCTCCGGGACAGCGAACACCGGGGAGCTGTTTTTT,CARRSGTANTGELFF
TRBD2,.,TRBV7-8,TRBJ2-3,TGTGCCAGCAGCTACGGACTAGCGGGAGGCGTCGGAACAGATACGCAGTATTTT,CASSYGLAGGVGTDTQYF
.,many,TRBV30,TRBJ2-3,TGTGCCTGGGGGCAGAGCACAGATACGCAGTATTTT,CAWGQSTDTQYF
TRBD2,.,TRBV12-3/TRBV12-4,TRBJ2-7,TGTGCCAGCAGCCAAACTAGCGGGATTATGTACGAGCAGTACTTC,CASSQTSGIMYEQYF
.,.,TRBV20-1,TRBJ2-2,TGCGGTGCTTCTAGCGCGCTAACCGGGGAGCTGTTTTTT,CGASSALTGELFF
TRBD2,.,TRBV12-3/TRBV12-4,TRBJ2-1,TGTGCCAGCACTAGGACTAGCGGGAGTAATGAGCAGTTCTTC,CASTRTSGSNEQFF
TRBD1,.,TRBV12-3/TRBV12-4,TRBJ1-2,TGTGCCAGCAGTCCCGGACAGGAGGTGATCTATGGCTACACCTTC,CASSPGQEVIYGYTF
.,few,TRBV20-1,TRBJ1-5,TGCAGTGCTAGAATGGCCCGGGAGGGGCAGCCCCAGCATTTT,CSARMAREGQPQHF
.,few,TRBV12-3/TRBV12-4,TRBJ1-6,TGTGCCAGCAGAAAGACAGGAGTTGATTCACCCCTCCACTTT,CASRKTGVDSPLHF
TRBD1,.,TRBV7-9,TRBJ1-1,TGTGCCAGCAGCTTCGACAGGGATTACACTGAAGCTTTCTTT,CASSFDRDYTEAFF
.,.,TRBV2,TRBJ1-5,TGTGCCAGCAGTGAAGCGCAGGTAGGACAGCCCCAGCATTTT,CASSEAQVGQPQHF
.,.,TRBV9,TRBJ1-3,TGTGCCAGCAGCCTTGGACTTTCTGGAAACACCATATATTTT,CASSLGLSGNTIYF
.,many,TRBV18,TRBJ1-1,TGTGCCAGCTCTGACGGGATGAACACTGAAGCTTTCTTT,CASSDGMNTEAFF
.,few,TRBV5-1,TRBJ2-7,TGCGCCAGCAGTCTACAAGATACCTACGAGCAGTACTTC,CASSLQDTYEQYF
TRBD2,few,TRBV15,TRBJ2-5,TGTGCCACCGCGCTGGGCGGGGGACGCCAAGAGACCCAGTACTTC,CATALGGGRQETQYF
TRBD2,few,TRBV7-2,TRBJ2-5,TGTGCCAGCAGCTTATTCTCCAGCGGGAGGGTACAAGAGACCCAGTACTTC,CASSLFSSGRVQETQYF
.,few,TRBV5-1,TRBJ2-1,TGCGCCAGCAGCTTGACGGGGGAGGCGTACAATGAGCAGTTCTTC,CASSLTGEAYNEQFF
.,once,TRBV12-3/TRBV12-4,TRBJ1-3,TGTGCCAGCAGCACCAACTCTGGAAACACCATATATTTT,CASSTNSGNTIYF
.,few,TRBV28,TRBJ2-1,TGTGCCAGCAGTTCCCCCCCAGCAGGGTTAAATGAGCAGTTCTTC,CASSSPPAGLNEQFF
.,.,TRBV12-3/TRBV12-4,TRBJ2-5,TGTGCCAGCAGTTTGTACCGCGTAGAGACCCAGTACTTC,CASSLYRVETQYF
.,.,TRBV10-3,TRBJ1-6,TGTGCCATCAGACAAACAGGGAATTCACCCCTCCACTTT,CAIRQTGNSPLHF
TRBD1,.,TRBV12-3/TRBV12-4,TRBJ2-7,TGTGCCAGCAGTTTTAACAGGGGCCACGAGCAGTACTTC,CASSFNRGHEQYF
.,once,TRBV7-3,TRBJ2-1,TGTGCCAGCAGCCGAAGAATCCTAGCGAGAGACAATGAGCAGTTCTTC,CASSRRILARDNEQFF
TRBD1,few,TRBV27,TRBJ1-1,TGTGCCAGCAGTTTCTCAGGGGGCGCGATCGGAGCTTTCTTT,CASSFSGGAIGAFF
.,few,TRBV20-1,TRBJ2-7,TGCAGTGCTGCTTCCCCTACTCGACAGGATTACTACGAGCAGTACTTC,CSAASPTRQDYYEQYF
TRBD2,few,TRBV5-1,TRBJ2-1,TGCGCCAGCTCCCCACTAAACCCGGGACTAGCGGGCCGAAGCTCCTACAATGAGCAGTTCTTC,CASSPLNPGLAGRSSYNEQFF
TRBD2,few,TRBV20-1,TRBJ2-1,TGCAGTGCTCCAATTGGCGGGAGCTCCTACAATGAGCAGTTCTTC,CSAPIGGSSYNEQFF
.,many,TRBV6-2/TRBV6-3,TRBJ2-3,TGTGCCAGCACCAACCCGGGCGAACTCACAGATACGCAGTATTTT,CASTNPGELTDTQYF
.,.,TRBV12-3/TRBV12-4,TRBJ1-5,TGTGCCAGCAGTTTCAGCGGGGACCATCAGCCCCAGCATTTT,CASSFSGDHQPQHF
.,few,TRBV28,TRBJ1-2,TGTGCCAGCAGGTCACCAGGGGCAGGCTATGGCTACACCTTC,CASRSPGAGYGYTF
.,.,TRBV5-6,TRBJ2-5,TGTGCCAGCACCCCATTCCGGGACACCCAAGAGACCCAGTACTTC,CASTPFRDTQETQYF
.,few,TRBV7-2,TRBJ2-7,TGTGCCAGCAGCTTCAAGGTAACAACCTACGAGCAGTACTTC,CASSFKVTTYEQYF
.,.,TRBV30,TRBJ2-1,TGTGCCTGGACCCCCCACTTACTCTACAATGAGCAGTTCTTC,CAWTPHLLYNEQFF
.,many,TRBV7-2,TRBJ2-7,TGTGCCAGCAGCTCACCCACGGGCCGCTCCTACTACGAGCAGTACTTC,CASSSPTGRSYYEQYF
.,.,TRBV7-3,TRBJ2-7,TGTGCCAGCAGCTTAGCCGGAGGGACTGGCCTCTACGAGCAGTACTTC,CASSLAGGTGLYEQYF
TRBD2,.,TRBV5-5,TRBJ2-7,TGTGCCAGCAGCTTCGGGAGGGCGGTAAACGAGCAGTACTTC,CASSFGRAVNEQYF
.,many,TRBV18,TRBJ1-4,TGTGCCAGCTCACTGCATCCGGGACCGACGTTCGTGGAACTGTTTTTT,CASSLHPGPTFVELFF
.,many,TRBV9,TRBJ2-7,TGTGCCAGCAGCGCGGGAAGGAGTCCCCACTACGAGCAGTACTTC,CASSAGRSPHYEQYF
.,.,TRBV20-1,TRBJ2-3,TGCAGTGCTAGGTCGACTGTCACAGATACGCAGTATTTT,CSARSTVTDTQYF
.,.,TRBV6-1,TRBJ2-7,TGTGCCAGCAGGAGGAGTGCGGGCGGCGACGCCTACGAGCAGTACTTC,CASRRSAGGDAYEQYF
.,few,TRBV24-1,TRBJ2-2,TGTGCCACCGGTCTTAACGCGGGCGGGGAGCTGTTTTTT,CATGLNAGGELFF
.,.,TRBV27,TRBJ2-3,TGTGCCAGCACCAGGGCAGATACGCAGTATTTT,CASTRADTQYF
.,.,TRBV7-2,TRBJ1-1,TGTGCCAGCAGCTTGGCCCCCCGGTCTCAAGCTTTCTTT,CASSLAPRSQAFF
.,.,TRBV5-5,TRBJ2-7,TGTGCCAGCAGTTGGAGGTACGAGCAGTACTTC,CASSWRYEQYF
.,few,TRBV20-1,TRBJ2-3,TGCAGTGCTAGGGCGGAAACAGATACGCAGTATTTT,CSARAETDTQYF
TRBD2,few,TRBV24-1,TRBJ2-3,TGTGCCACCAGTGATACCGGGACTAGCGGGGGGGATACGCAGTATTTT,CATSDTGTSGGDTQYF
.,.,TRBV5-1,TRBJ1-3,TGCGCCAGCAGCTACACCACTGGAAACACCATATATTTT,CASSYTTGNTIYF
TRBD1,.,TRBV5-1,TRBJ2-3,TGCGCCAGCGGACAGGGCTCCGATACGCAGTATTTT,CASGQGSDTQYF
.,.,TRBV9,TRBJ1-5,TGTGCCAGCAGCGTAGTCGGGGGTAGCAATCAGCCCCAGCATTTT,CASSVVGGSNQPQHF
TRBD2,.,TRBV20-1,TRBJ2-1,TGCAGTGCTAGTAGCCAGACTAGCGGGATACGGGAGCAGTTCTTC,CSASSQTSGIREQFF
.,many,TRBV7-9,TRBJ2-5,TGTGCCAGCAGCGTGCAAGAGACCCAGTACTTC,CASSVQETQYF
TRBD1,.,TRBV29-1,TRBJ1-4,TGCAGCGGGCAGGGGGCGGATGAAAAACTGTTTTTT,CSGQGADEKLFF
TRBD2,.,TRBV25-1,TRBJ2-1,TGTGCCAGCAGTGGGGGGACTAGCGGTCTTTACAATGAGCAGTTCTTC,CASSGGTSGLYNEQFF
.,few,TRBV20-1,TRBJ1-1,TGCAGTGCTAGCGGGGGGACTGAAGCTTTCTTT,CSASGGTEAFF
TRBD2,many,TRBV5-1,TRBJ2-5,TGCGCCAGCAGCCAACTAGCGGCGAGGGAGACCCAGTACTTC,CASSQLAARETQYF
TRBD1,.,TRBV7-2,TRBJ1-2,TGTGCCAGCAGCACAGGACAGGGAGAAGGAGGCTACACCTTC,CASSTGQGEGGYTF
TRBD1,.,TRBV5-8,TRBJ2-1,TGTGCCAGCAGCATCTTACAGGGGAATGAGCAGTTCTTC,CASSILQGNEQFF
.,few,TRBV19,TRBJ1-6,TGTGCCAGTAGTATCAAGGGCTCCTATAATTCACCCCTCCACTTT,CASSIKGSYNSPLHF
.,once,TRBV11-3,TRBJ1-1,TGTGCCAGCAGCTTACAGGCGGACACTGAAGCTTTCTTT,CASSLQADTEAFF